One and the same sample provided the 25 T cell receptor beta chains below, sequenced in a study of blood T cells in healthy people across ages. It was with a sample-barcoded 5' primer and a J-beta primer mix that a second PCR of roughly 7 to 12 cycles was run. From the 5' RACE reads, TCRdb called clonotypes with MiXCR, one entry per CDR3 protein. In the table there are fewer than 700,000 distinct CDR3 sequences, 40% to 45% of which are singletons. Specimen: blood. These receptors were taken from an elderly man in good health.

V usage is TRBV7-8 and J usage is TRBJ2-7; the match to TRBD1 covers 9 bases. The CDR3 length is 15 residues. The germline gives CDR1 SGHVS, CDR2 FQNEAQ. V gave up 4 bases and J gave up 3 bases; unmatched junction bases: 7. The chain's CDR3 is CASSSPPGQGYEQYF. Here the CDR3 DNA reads TGTGCCAGCAGCTCCCCTCCGGGACAGGGCTACGAGCAGTACTTC.

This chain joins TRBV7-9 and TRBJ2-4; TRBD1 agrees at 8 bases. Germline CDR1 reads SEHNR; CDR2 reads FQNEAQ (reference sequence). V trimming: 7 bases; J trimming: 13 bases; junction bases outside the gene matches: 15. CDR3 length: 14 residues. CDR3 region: CASTEGGTGLTQYF. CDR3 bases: TGTGCCAGCACCGAAGGGGGGACAGGTCTCACCCAGTACTTC.

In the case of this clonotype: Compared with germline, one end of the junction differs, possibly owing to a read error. The CDR3 region is CASSPPGASYDEQFF. As DNA, the CDR3 is TGTGCCAGCAGTCCCCCAGGGGCAAGCTACGATGAGCAGTTCTTC. The V call is TRBV6-2 or TRBV6-3, the J call TRBJ2-1; TRBD1 might be the D (6 bases). Looked up from germline, CDR1 is MNHEY and CDR2 is SVGEGT. The CDR3 covers 15 residues.

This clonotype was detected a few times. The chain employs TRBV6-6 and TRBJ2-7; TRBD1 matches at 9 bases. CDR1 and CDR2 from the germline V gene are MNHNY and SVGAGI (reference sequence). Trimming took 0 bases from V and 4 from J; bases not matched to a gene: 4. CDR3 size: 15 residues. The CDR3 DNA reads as TGTGCCAGCAGTTACTCGGTGACAGGGGGATACGAGCAGTACTTC. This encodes CASSYSVTGGYEQYF.

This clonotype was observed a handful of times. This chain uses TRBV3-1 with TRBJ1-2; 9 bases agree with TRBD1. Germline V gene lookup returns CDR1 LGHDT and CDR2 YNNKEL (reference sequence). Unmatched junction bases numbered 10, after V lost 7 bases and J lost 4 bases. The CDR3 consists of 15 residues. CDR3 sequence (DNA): TGTGCCAGCAAGCTACAGGGGGCGCGGGGCTATGGCTACACCTTC. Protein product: CASKLQGARGYGYTF.

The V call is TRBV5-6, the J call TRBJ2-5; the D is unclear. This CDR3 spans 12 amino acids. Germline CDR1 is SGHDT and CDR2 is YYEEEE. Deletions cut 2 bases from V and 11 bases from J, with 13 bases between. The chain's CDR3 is CASSLPRAEQYF. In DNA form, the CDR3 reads TGTGCCAGCAGCTTACCTCGGGCTGAGCAGTACTTC.

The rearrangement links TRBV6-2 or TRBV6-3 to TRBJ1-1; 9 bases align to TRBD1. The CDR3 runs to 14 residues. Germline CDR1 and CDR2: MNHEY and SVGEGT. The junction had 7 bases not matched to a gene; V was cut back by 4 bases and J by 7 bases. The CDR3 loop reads CASSSYRGLSEAFF. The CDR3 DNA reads TGTGCCAGCAGTTCGTACAGGGGGCTTAGTGAAGCTTTCTTT.

For the CDR3, the DNA is TGTGCCACACTCCGGGACCCGACAGATACGCAGTATTTT. The encoded protein is CATLRDPTDTQYF. This chain uses TRBV6-5 with TRBJ2-3; D tentatively reads TRBD1 or TRBD2 (5 bases each). V was clipped by 10 bases and J by 3 bases, with 14 bases between them. Germline V gene data show CDR1 as MNHEY and CDR2 as SVGAGI. The CDR3 sequence is 13 residues long.

This CDR3 is CASSEDSGRFVNEQFF. DNA for the CDR3: TGTGCCAGCAGTGAAGATAGCGGGAGATTCGTGAATGAGCAGTTCTTC. The chain recombines TRBV25-1 with TRBJ2-1; 9 bases align to TRBD2. V was clipped by 2 bases and J by 7 bases; unmatched bases: 9. The CDR3 sequence is 16 residues long. Germline V gene sequence: CDR1 MGHDK, CDR2 SYGVNS.

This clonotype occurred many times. The chain's CDR3 is CSYKTGKGDEQYF. CDR3 in DNA: TGCAGCTATAAAACAGGGAAAGGCGACGAGCAGTACTTC. The J gene is TRBJ2-7, the V gene TRBV29-1; weak D call: TRBD1 (6 bases). CDR1 and CDR2 from the germline V gene are SQVTM and ANQGSEA. V gave up 8 bases and J gave up 5 bases, with 19 bases separating them. The CDR3 totals 13 residues.

DNA of the CDR3: TGCGCCAGCAGCTTGAATCCCCGGACAGATACGCAGTATTTT. It encodes CASSLNPRTDTQYF. V is TRBV5-1 and J is TRBJ2-3; D remains unclear. Germline-derived CDR1 and CDR2 are SGHRS and YFSETQ. V lost 1 base and J 3 bases, leaving 9 bases between the germline ends. The CDR3 runs 14 residues.

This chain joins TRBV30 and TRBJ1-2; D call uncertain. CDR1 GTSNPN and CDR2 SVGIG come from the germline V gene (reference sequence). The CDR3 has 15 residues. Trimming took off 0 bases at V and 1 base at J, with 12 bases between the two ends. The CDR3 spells CAWSVETSLNYGYTF. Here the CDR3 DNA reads TGTGCCTGGAGTGTGGAGACAAGTCTTAACTATGGCTACACCTTC.

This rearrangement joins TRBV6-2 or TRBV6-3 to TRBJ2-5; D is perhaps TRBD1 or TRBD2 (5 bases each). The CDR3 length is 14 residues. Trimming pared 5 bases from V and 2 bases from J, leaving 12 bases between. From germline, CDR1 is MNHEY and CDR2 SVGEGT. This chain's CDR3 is CASSPHGGQETQYF. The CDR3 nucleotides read TGTGCCAGCAGTCCTCATGGGGGTCAAGAGACCCAGTACTTC.

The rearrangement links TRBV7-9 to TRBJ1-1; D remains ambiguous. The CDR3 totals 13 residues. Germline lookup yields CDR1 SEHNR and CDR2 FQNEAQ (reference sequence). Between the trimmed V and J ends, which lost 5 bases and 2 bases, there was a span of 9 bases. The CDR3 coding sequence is TGTGCCAGCAGCATGGGGATTAACACTGAAGCTTTCTTT. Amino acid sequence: CASSMGINTEAFF.

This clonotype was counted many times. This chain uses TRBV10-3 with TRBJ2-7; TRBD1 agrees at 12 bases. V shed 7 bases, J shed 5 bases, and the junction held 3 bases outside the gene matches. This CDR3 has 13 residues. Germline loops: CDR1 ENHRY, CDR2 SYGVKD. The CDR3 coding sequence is TGTGCCATCACCGGGACAGGGGGCAACGAGCAGTACTTC. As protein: CAITGTGGNEQYF.

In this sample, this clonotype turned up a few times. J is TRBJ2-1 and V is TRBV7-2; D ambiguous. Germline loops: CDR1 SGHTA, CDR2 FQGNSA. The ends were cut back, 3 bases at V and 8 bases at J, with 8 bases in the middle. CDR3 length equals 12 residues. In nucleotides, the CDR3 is TGTGCCAGCAGCTTGGCGTTTGATGAGCAGTTCTTC. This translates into CASSLAFDEQFF. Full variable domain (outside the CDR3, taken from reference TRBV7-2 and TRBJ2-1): GAGVSQSPSNKVTEKGKDVELRCDPISGHTALYWYRQSLGQGLEFLIYFQGNSAPDKSGLPSDRFSAERTGGSVSTLTIQRTQQEDSAVYLCASSLAFDEQFFGPGTRLTVL.

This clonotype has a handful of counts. The DNA of the CDR3 is TGTGCCACCAGCCGGAGACTGACTGAGTGGTATGGCTACACCTTC. It yields the protein CATSRRLTEWYGYTF. The chain uses TRBV6-5 and TRBJ1-2, with unresolved D. V lost 10 bases to trimming and J lost 5 bases, with 23 bases between them. There are 15 residues in the CDR3. Germline V gene lookup returns CDR1 MNHEY and CDR2 SVGAGI.

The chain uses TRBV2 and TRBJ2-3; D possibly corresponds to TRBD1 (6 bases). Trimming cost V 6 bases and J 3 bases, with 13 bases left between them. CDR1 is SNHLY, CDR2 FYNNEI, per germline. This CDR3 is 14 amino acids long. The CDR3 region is CASRSDSRTDTQYF. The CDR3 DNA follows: TGTGCCAGCAGGTCGGACAGCCGAACAGATACGCAGTATTTT.

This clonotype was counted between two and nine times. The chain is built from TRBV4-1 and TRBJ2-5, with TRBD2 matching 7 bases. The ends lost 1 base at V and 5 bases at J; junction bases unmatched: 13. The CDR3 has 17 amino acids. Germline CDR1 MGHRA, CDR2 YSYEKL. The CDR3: CASSQVQRGRHGETQYF. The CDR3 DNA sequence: TGCGCCAGCAGCCAAGTGCAGCGGGGTAGACACGGGGAGACCCAGTACTTC.

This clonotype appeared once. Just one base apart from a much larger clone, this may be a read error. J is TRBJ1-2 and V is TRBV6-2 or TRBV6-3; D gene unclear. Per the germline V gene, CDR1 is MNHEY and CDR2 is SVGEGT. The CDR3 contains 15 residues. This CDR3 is CAGSPQRATNYGYTF. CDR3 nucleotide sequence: TGTGCCGGCAGCCCACAGCGGGCGACTAACTATGGCTACACCTTC.

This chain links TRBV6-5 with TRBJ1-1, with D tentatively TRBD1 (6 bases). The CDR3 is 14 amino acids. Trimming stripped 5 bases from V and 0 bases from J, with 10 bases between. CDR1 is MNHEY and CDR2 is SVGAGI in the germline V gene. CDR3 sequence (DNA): TGTGCCAGCAGTCGACAGGCGGTGAACACTGAAGCTTTCTTT. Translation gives CASSRQAVNTEAFF.

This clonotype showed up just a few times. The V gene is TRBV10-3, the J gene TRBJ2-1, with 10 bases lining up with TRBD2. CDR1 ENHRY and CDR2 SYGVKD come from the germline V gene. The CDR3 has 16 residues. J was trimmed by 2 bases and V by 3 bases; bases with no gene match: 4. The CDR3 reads CAISDPSGRAYNEQFF. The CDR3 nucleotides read TGTGCCATCAGTGACCCGAGCGGGAGGGCCTACAATGAGCAGTTCTTC.

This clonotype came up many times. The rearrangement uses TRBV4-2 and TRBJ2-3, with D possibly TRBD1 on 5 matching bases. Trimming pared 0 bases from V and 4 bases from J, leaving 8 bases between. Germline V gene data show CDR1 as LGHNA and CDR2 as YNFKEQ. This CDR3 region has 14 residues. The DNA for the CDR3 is TGTGCCAGCAGCCAAGATTGGGGCCCAGATACGCAGTATTTT. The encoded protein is CASSQDWGPDTQYF.

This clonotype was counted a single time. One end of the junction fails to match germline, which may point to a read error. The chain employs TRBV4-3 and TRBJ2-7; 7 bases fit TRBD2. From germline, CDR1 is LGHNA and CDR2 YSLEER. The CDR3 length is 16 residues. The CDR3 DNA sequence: TGCACCAGCAGCCAGAACCCAGCGGGGTTCGGGGACGAGCAGTACTTC. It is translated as CTSSQNPAGFGDEQYF.

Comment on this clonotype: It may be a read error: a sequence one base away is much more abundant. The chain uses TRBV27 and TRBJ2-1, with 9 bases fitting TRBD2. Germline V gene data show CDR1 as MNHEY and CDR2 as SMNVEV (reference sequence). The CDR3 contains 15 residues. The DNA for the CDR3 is TGTGCCGGCAGTCCCAGCGGGAGGAACTACAATGAGCAGTTCTTC. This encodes CAGSPSGRNYNEQFF.